This TCR beta chain was obtained from a study of post-analysis software for immune sequencing data. The overall study: Recorded subtypes: relapsing-remitting, secondary progressive, progressive-relapsing; some patients unannotated.

The length of the CDR3 is 15 residues. The ends were cut back, 0 bases at V and 4 bases at J, with 10 bases in the middle. The germline gives CDR1 LGHNA, CDR2 YSLEER. The study, taken as a whole, reports: Pronounced co-clustering by F measure was evident among identically batched samples. There was significantly lower normalized Chao1 diversity in multiple sclerosis patients than in controls. Comparison of patients with controls showed about 5 TRBV segments more frequent in patients, TRBV5-6, TRBV5-1 and TRBV20-1 among them.

The library was made from cDNA and included unique molecular identifiers. It was from approximately 0.91 to 9.4 million T cells that roughly 0.5 million cDNA molecules came. TCRdb ran MiXCR on the PCR reads and lists one entry per CDR3 protein. The sample has roughly 650,000 distinct CDR3 sequences, 55% to 60% seen once. On this clonotype: Its antigen is still unknown.

The sequence was collected from a girl under 10 years old with multiple sclerosis. The sequencing sample was made of blood. The V gene is TRBV4-3, the J gene TRBJ1-5; D call uncertain. The CDR3 bases are TGCGCCAGCAGCCAAGATCGCAATAAGAATCAGCCCCAGCATTTT. Translation: CASSQDRNKNQPQHF.